This entry describes one T cell receptor (beta chain). No antigen is known for it. The data were taken from a study of post-analysis software for immune sequencing data. Study-level points and caveats: With TRBV5-6, TRBV5-1 and TRBV20-1 included, a handful of TRBV segments were more frequent in patients than in controls. Controls' normalized Chao1 diversity significantly exceeded that of multiple sclerosis patients.

CDR1 and CDR2 (germline): SGHTA, FQGNSA. The trim removed 1 base at V and 4 bases at J, leaving 6 bases unmatched. This CDR3 is 16 amino acids long. Unique molecular identifiers were present in the TCR beta cDNA libraries. Input populations of roughly 1 to 10 million T cells gave rise to some 500,000 cDNA molecules. Each CDR3 protein is one row after TCRdb ran MiXCR on the PCR reads. The sample lists 820,000 or so distinct CDR3 sequences; about 50% were seen once. The chain recombines TRBV7-2 with TRBJ2-1; 8 bases line up with TRBD2. This TCR was recovered from a girl aged 5-17 years with multiple sclerosis. Material: blood. CDR3 nucleotide sequence: TGTGCCAGCAGCTTAGTAAGCGGGAGCGGGTACAATGAGCAGTTCTTC. Encoded protein: CASSLVSGSGYNEQFF.